The 2 T cell receptor beta chains below were found in one sample sequenced in a study of beta chain features in type 1 diabetes. Their antigen targets remain unknown. Of the isolated RNA, all was reverse transcribed, and so the sequenced material was expressed TCRB transcripts. Clones were sequenced by immunoSEQ multiplex PCR, and TCRdb holds only the in-frame ones, with some missing. The sample records over 150,000 clones, 10% being singletons. Study observations and caveats: Across all four CD4+ subsets, people with type 1 diabetes showed modestly shorter TCRB CDR3s.

Sequenced: central memory CD4+ T cells from blood. Source of these receptors: a man under 40 with type 1 diabetes.

The rearrangement joins TRBV5-1 to TRBJ2-1, with 10 bases that match TRBD2. The CDR3 has 16 amino acids. V trimming: 4 bases; J trimming: 7 bases; junction bases outside the gene matches: 11. CDR1 is SGHRS and CDR2 is YFSETQ in the germline V gene. The DNA of the CDR3 is TGCGCCAGCAGCGTGGACCCTAGCGGGAGTTCGAATGAGCAGTTCTTC. Amino acid sequence: CASSVDPSGSSNEQFF.

This clone was counted only a few times. This chain uses TRBV4-2 with TRBJ2-1, with D tentatively TRBD2 (6 bases). Germline values: CDR1 LGHNA, CDR2 YNFKEQ. CDR3 size: 14 residues. Trimming cost V 2 bases and J 7 bases, with 12 bases left between them. The CDR3 DNA follows: TGTGCCAGCAGCCAATCTACTAGCAGGAATGAGCAGTTCTTC. Its translation: CASSQSTSRNEQFF.